This is a list of T cell receptor beta chains from one sample in a study of vaccination effects on CD4 cells after COVID-19. Their target antigens are unknown. Some clones are missing from TCRdb's copy, which holds only in-frame ones; the method was immunoSEQ multiplex PCR. The sample comprises roughly 30,000 clones, less than 80% of which are singletons, and roughly 30% rests with the top ten. The sequenced sample was CD4+ T cells from PBMCs cultured with HCoV-OC43 spike peptides, obtained before COVID-19 vaccination. Receptor source: a human donor who received a COVID-19 vaccine. The CDR3 runs from the conserved cysteine through the conserved F or W. A D gene is named only where the DNA matches it firmly.

V	D	CDR3
TRBV21-1	-	CATRPTGTLNSHEQYF
TRBV13	-	CASSLSGRVPGAGNTIYF
TRBV2	-	CASSEQGSSYEQYF
TRBV19	TRBD1	CASSPRTGGTYNSPLHF
TRBV6-1	-	CASSGPLAPSSYNEQFF
TRBV21-1	-	CASSPGQLNQPQHF
TRBV21-1	-	CASRGTSGRQETQYF
TRBV4-2	-	CASSQAGVGTDTQYF
TRBV4-3	-	CASSQAWGGPSSYNEQFF
TRBV4-1	TRBD1	CASSLTGGFVGGYTF
TRBV10-3	TRBD2	CAIRLASGTYEQYF
TRBV6-6	TRBD1	CASRLTGGTSNSPLHF
TRBV5-1	TRBD2	CASSLALAGGPQDTQYF
TRBV28	-	CASSWTEGLAFF
TRBV7-7	-	CASSRGPWGYTF
TRBV6-4	-	CASRPTGTSIEQYF
TRBV30	-	CAYSRGYEQYF
TRBV24-1	-	CATSPPGVVGDTQYF
TRBV19	-	CASSTLGTGNQPQHF
TRBV9	TRBD2	CASSVEAGVDEQFF
TRBV5-4	TRBD2	CASSYSGTSGYNEQFF
TRBV11-1	-	CASSLVDNEQFF
TRBV11-2	-	CASSLGTSSGNTIYF
TRBV4-2	-	CASRDIDSGNTIYF
TRBV15	-	CATRRGGYIEKLFF
TRBV28	-	CASKSPHEQFF
TRBV27	TRBD2	CASSLKRGGRNEQFF
TRBV28	-	CASSLVWRMYEQYF
TRBV3-1/TRBV3-2	TRBD2	CASSPPTSGGNEQFF
TRBV19	TRBD1	CASSIDRGVHNEQFF
TRBV2	-	CASRSRLPNQPQHF
TRBV6-5	-	CASVRDQLNYGYTF
TRBV19	TRBD1	CATRDRGLNQPQHF
TRBV19	-	CASSIRYRNYGYTF
TRBV3-1/TRBV3-2	TRBD1	CASSQDHGQAYGYTF
TRBV3-1/TRBV3-2	-	CASSHQRTGYGYTF